This TCR beta chain was recorded in a study of T cell responses to AZD1222 COVID-19 vaccine. This clone has just one count. Its matching antigen is unknown. Study outcomes and limitations: Once two AZD1222 doses were given, Spike-specific TCR breadth and depth went up. Along spike, vaccine-associated CD4 TCRs were found throughout, with dominance at 160-218 and 743-854.

Germline values: CDR1 SGHNT, CDR2 YYREEE (reference sequence). Trimming cost V 5 bases and J 2 bases, with 10 bases left between them. The CDR3 runs to 13 residues. The table came from immunoSEQ multiplex PCR; TCRdb's copy has only in-frame clones and leaves some out. The sample holds roughly 130,000 clones; 75% to 90% are singletons and the top ten take about 3.1%. The V and J genes are TRBV5-4 and TRBJ1-2; no reliable D call. The clonotype comes from an adult in good health. Sequencing was performed on peripheral blood, taken on day 0 of AZD1222 vaccination. Here the CDR3 DNA reads TGTGCCAGCAGTTTGCACGTAAACTATGGCTACACCTTC. Its translation is CASSLHVNYGYTF. Full variable domain (missing parts from reference TRBV5-4 and TRBJ1-2): ETGVTQSPTHLIKTRGQQVTLRCSSQSGHNTVSWYQQALGQGPQFIFQYYREEENGRGNFPPRFSGLQFPNYSSELNVNALELDDSALYLCASSLHVNYGYTFGSGTRLTVV.